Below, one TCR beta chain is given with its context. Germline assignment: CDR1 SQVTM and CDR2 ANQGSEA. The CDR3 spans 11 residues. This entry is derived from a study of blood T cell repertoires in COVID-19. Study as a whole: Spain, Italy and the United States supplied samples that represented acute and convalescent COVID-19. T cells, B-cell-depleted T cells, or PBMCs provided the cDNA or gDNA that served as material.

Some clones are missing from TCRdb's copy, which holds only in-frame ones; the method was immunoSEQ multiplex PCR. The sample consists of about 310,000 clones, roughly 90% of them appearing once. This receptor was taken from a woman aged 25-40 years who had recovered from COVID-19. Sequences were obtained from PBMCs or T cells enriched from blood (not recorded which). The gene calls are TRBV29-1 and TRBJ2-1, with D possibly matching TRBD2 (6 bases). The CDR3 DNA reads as TGCATGGGCCGGGAGTACAATGAGCAGTTCTTC. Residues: CMGREYNEQFF.